The 18 T cell receptor beta chains below come from one sample, sequenced in a study of metastatic and nonmetastatic thyroid tumors. TCRdb re-clonotyped the PCR reads via MiXCR. This table has about 40,000 clones, around 18% appearing once. Patients underwent thyroid surgery, and none had received any treatment before it. Sequencing was performed on tumor tissue. These receptors were collected from a female donor with papillary thyroid cancer or a benign thyroid nodule (not recorded which). Some clones in this sample may be carry-over from other donors' samples.

This clone was observed many times. The chain has TRBV27 and TRBJ2-5; D is perhaps TRBD2 (5 bases). Germline CDR1 MNHEY, CDR2 SMNVEV (reference sequence). The germline V and J ends were trimmed by 7 bases and 5 bases, with 14 bases remaining between them. CDR3 length equals 13 residues. CDR3 sequence reads: CASTPLSGETQYF. Written as DNA, the CDR3 is TGTGCCAGCACCCCTTTGTCGGGGGAGACCCAGTACTTC.

This sequence joins TRBV27 and TRBJ1-6, with unresolved D. The CDR3 loop spans 15 amino acids. Germline CDR1 MNHEY, CDR2 SMNVEV (reference sequence). The ends were cut back, 5 bases at V and 7 bases at J, with 15 bases in the middle. As DNA, the CDR3 is TGTGCCAGCAGTCTCCTCAGGTGGCTGAATTCACCCCTCCACTTT. It yields the protein CASSLLRWLNSPLHF.

The rearrangement links TRBV11-2 to TRBJ2-7; no reliable D call. The V gene's germline CDR1 is SGHAT and CDR2 FQNNGV. The CDR3 contains 15 residues. The V end was cut by 5 bases, the J end by 2 bases, with 16 bases between. The DNA of the CDR3 is TGTGCCAGCAGCACAGAGGTGGGCTCAACCTACGAGCAGTACTTC. This codes for CASSTEVGSTYEQYF.

There are a few counts of this clone. A much larger clone lies a single base off, so this may be a read error. The chain has TRBV12-5 and TRBJ2-5, with TRBD2 matching 8 bases. The CDR3 runs 16 residues. The germline gives CDR1 LGHNT, CDR2 FRNRAP. J gave up 4 bases and V 1 base, and 8 bases lay outside the gene matches. CDR3 sequence: CASGLGLARGRETQYF. CDR3 sequence (DNA): TGTGCTAGTGGTTTGGGACTAGCGCGGGGCAGAGAGACCCAGTACTTC.

This clone was recorded many times. This rearrangement joins TRBV15 to TRBJ1-1, with D hard to call. Trimming shortened V by 1 base and J by 0 bases, and 3 bases separated the two germline ends. The CDR3 spans 13 residues. Germline V CDR1 and CDR2: LNHNV, YYDKDF (reference sequence). CDR3 region: CATSRVVNTEAFF. The CDR3 coding sequence is TGTGCCACCAGCAGAGTGGTGAACACTGAAGCTTTCTTT.

This clone was observed a handful of times. The chain uses TRBV10-1 and TRBJ2-6; no clear D. Trimming removed 2 bases from V and 0 bases from J, with 8 bases in between. Germline CDR1 and CDR2: WNHNN and SYGVQD (reference sequence). CDR3 length: 16 amino acids. This chain's CDR3 is CASSEGGPSGANVLTF. The CDR3 bases are TGCGCCAGCAGTGAGGGCGGACCCTCTGGGGCCAACGTCCTGACTTTC.

Ten or more counts support this clone. The V and J genes are TRBV6-6 and TRBJ1-4; 9 bases line up with TRBD1. Germline assignment: CDR1 MNHNY and CDR2 SVGAGI (reference sequence). Losses at the gene ends were 0 bases for V and 7 bases for J; bases not matched to a gene: 6. This CDR3 comprises 16 residues. DNA of the CDR3: TGTGCCAGCAGTTACTCGCCGGGACAGGGAAGTGAAAAACTGTTTTTT. It is translated as CASSYSPGQGSEKLFF.

This clone was detected a few times. V gene TRBV6-1 combines with J gene TRBJ2-7, with 9 bases aligning to TRBD2. The V gene end was trimmed by 5 bases and the J gene end by 2 bases; junction bases not matched to a gene: 10. From germline, CDR1 is MNHNS and CDR2 SASEGT. The CDR3 loop spans 16 amino acids. CDR3 in DNA: TGTGCCAGCAGTCCTCTAATAGCGGGAGTTCCCTACGAGCAGTACTTC. Protein sequence: CASSPLIAGVPYEQYF.

This clone was recorded a few times. The genes are TRBV6-2 or TRBV6-3 and TRBJ2-7; D not certain. V lost 4 bases and J lost 6, with 10 bases in between. Per germline, CDR1 MNHEY and CDR2 SVGEGT. There are 12 residues in the CDR3. CDR3 protein: CASSSPGAEQYF. The DNA for the CDR3 is TGTGCCAGCAGTTCCCCAGGAGCCGAGCAGTACTTC.

This clone was counted many times. The J gene is TRBJ2-3, the V gene TRBV11-3; the match to TRBD2 covers 11 bases. Germline values: CDR1 SGHNT, CDR2 YENEEA. The CDR3 contains 18 residues. V shed 1 base and J 1 base; nucleotides not matched to a gene: 7. CDR3 residues: CASSLGRLAGGRTDTQYF. As DNA, the CDR3 is TGTGCCAGCAGCTTAGGACGCCTAGCGGGGGGACGCACAGATACGCAGTATTTT.

This clone was found many times. Different DNA sequences within this sample yield the same CDR3. V usage is TRBV24-1 and J usage is TRBJ2-3; D gene unclear. Germline V gene data show CDR1 as KGHDR and CDR2 as SFDVKD. The CDR3 loop spans 14 amino acids. V shed 5 bases and J shed 2 bases, with 10 bases lying between them. The CDR3 protein is CATSGARDTDTQYF. The CDR3 DNA sequence: TGTGCCACCAGTGGGGCTAGAGACACAGATACGCAGTATTTT.

Turning to this clone: This could be a read error, since a much larger clone is one nucleotide away. The CDR3 region is CASSLASGQETHYF. The CDR3, as DNA: TGTGCCAGCAGCTTAGCGTCTGGTCAAGAGACCCATTACTTC. The chain joins TRBV11-1 to TRBJ2-5; D unresolved. Looked up from germline, CDR1 is SGHAT and CDR2 is FQDESV (reference sequence). The CDR3 length is 14 residues.

The chain uses TRBV14 and TRBJ1-2, with 7 bases fitting TRBD1. CDR3 length: 18 residues. Trimming removed 3 bases from V and 0 bases from J; junction bases left unmatched: 13. Germline V lookup: CDR1 SGHDN, CDR2 FVKESK. The CDR3 sequence: CASSHQPGQLLTNYGYTF. CDR3 nucleotide sequence: TGTGCCAGCAGCCACCAACCGGGACAGTTGCTCACTAACTATGGCTACACCTTC.

This sequence joins TRBV5-1 and TRBJ1-1, with a weak D call TRBD1 (6 bases). This CDR3 is built from 12 residues. CDR1 is SGHRS and CDR2 is YFSETQ in the germline V gene. V was shortened by 0 bases and J by 11 bases, with 11 bases between the two germline ends. The CDR3 is CASSLEGGSAFF. The CDR3 DNA reads TGCGCCAGCAGCTTGGAAGGGGGGTCCGCTTTCTTT.

This clone has ten or more counts. The chain couples TRBV18 to TRBJ1-1, with 9 bases matching TRBD1. V shed 1 base, J shed 7 bases, and the junction held 4 bases outside the gene matches. The CDR3 runs to 14 residues. Germline CDR1 KGHSH, CDR2 LQKENI. The CDR3 loop is CASSPLLTGGEAFF. The CDR3 DNA sequence: TGTGCCAGCTCACCACTGCTGACAGGGGGTGAAGCTTTCTTT.

The rearrangement uses TRBV6-1 and TRBJ2-1; D uncertain. Trimming removed 4 bases at V and 0 bases at J, with 13 bases between. Germline values: CDR1 MNHNS, CDR2 SASEGT. This CDR3 spans 16 amino acids. CDR3 in DNA: TGTGCCAGCAGTGCCACGTACCCCTACTCCTACAATGAGCAGTTCTTC. Translation gives CASSATYPYSYNEQFF.

Comments on this clone: A much more abundant neighbour one base away suggests this may be a read error. Other DNA sequences within the sample encode an identical CDR3. This chain joins TRBV5-6 and TRBJ2-7, with a tentative D call TRBD2 (5 bases). Germline CDR1 SGHDT, CDR2 YYEEEE. This CDR3 spans 11 amino acids. Trimming stripped 5 bases from V and 7 bases from J, with 10 bases between. The DNA of the CDR3 is TGTGCCAGCAGGGGAGAGGGAGAGCAGTACTTC. Its translation: CASRGEGEQYF.

This clone was seen many times. The rearrangement joins TRBV20-1 to TRBJ2-7, with D possibly being TRBD1 (7 bases). CDR3 length: 14 residues. Germline CDR1 is DFQATT and CDR2 is SNEGSKA (reference sequence). V was shortened by 4 bases and J by 4 bases, with 17 bases between the two germline ends. DNA for the CDR3: TGCAGTGCTAAAGTGGGCAGGGGGAGGTACGAGCAGTACTTC. This sequence encodes CSAKVGRGRYEQYF.